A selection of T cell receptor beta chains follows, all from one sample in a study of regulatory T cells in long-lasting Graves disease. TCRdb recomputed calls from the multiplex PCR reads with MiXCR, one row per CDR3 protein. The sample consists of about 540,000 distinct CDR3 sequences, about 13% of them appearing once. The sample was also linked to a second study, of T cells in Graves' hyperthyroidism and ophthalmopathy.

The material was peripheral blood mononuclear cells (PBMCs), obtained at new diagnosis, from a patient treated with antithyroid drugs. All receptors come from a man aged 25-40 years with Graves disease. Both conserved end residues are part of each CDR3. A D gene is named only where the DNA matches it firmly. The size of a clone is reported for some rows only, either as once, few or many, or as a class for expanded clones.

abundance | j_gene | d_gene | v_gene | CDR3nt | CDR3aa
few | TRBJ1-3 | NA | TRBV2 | TGTGCCGGTGTCCTGGCTCTGGGAAACACCATATATTTT | CAGVLALGNTIYF
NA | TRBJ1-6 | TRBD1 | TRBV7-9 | TGTGCCAGCAGCCGGACAGGGGGCAGTTCACCCCTCCACTTT | CASSRTGGSSPLHF
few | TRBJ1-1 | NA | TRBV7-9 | TGTGCCAGCAGCTTATTGGACCGCCCCCGGGACACTGAAGCTTTCTTT | CASSLLDRPRDTEAFF
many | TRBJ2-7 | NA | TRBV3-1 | TGTGCCAGCAGCCTCCAGCGGACGGGGGAGCAGTACTTC | CASSLQRTGEQYF
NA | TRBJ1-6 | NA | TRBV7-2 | TGTGCCAGCAGCCACCCCCCGAGCTCCTATAATTCACCCCTCCACTTT | CASSHPPSSYNSPLHF
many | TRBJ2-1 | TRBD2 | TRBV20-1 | TGCAGTGCCGGGGGGACTAGCGTCAACAATGAGCAGTTCTTC | CSAGGTSVNNEQFF
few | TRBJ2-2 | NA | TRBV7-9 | TGTGCCAGCAGCTCCTTCACTAATTTAGTCGGGGAGCTGTTTTTT | CASSSFTNLVGELFF
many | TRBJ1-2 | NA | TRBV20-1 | TGCAGTGCTAGTTATGGGACCAACTATGGCTACACCTTC | CSASYGTNYGYTF
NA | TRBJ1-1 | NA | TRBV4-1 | TGCGCCAGCAGCCAAGTAGCGGTGATGAACACTGAAGCTTTCTTT | CASSQVAVMNTEAFF
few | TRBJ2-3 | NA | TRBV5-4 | TGTGCCAGCAGCTTGGAACCCCGACCAGATGATACGCAGTATTTT | CASSLEPRPDDTQYF
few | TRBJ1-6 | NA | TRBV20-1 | TGCAGTGCTAGAGGCCAGGGGTGGGATAATTCACCCCTCCACTTT | CSARGQGWDNSPLHF
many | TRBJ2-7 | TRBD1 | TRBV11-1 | TGTGCCAGCAGCTCTAGACAGGGGATCTCCTACGAGCAGTACTTC | CASSSRQGISYEQYF
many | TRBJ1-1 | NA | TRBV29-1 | TGCAGCGTTGATCCCGGCAGAATTGAAGCTTTCTTT | CSVDPGRIEAFF
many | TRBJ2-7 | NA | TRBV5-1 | TGCGCCAGCAGCTTGCAGGGAGCGGTTAACGAGCAGTACTTC | CASSLQGAVNEQYF
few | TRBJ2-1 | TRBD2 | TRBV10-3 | TGTGCCATCAGCGGACTAGCGGGAGGGCCGAATGAGCAGTTCTTC | CAISGLAGGPNEQFF
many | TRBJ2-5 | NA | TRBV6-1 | TGTGCCAGCAGCCGGGGTCATGAGACCCAGTACTTC | CASSRGHETQYF
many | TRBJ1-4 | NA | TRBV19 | TGTGCCAGTAGTATAGATGTCACAGGGATGGGCAATGAAAAACTGTTTTTT | CASSIDVTGMGNEKLFF
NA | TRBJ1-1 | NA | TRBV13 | TGTGCCAGCAGCCGCGGGCCCCAACCATGGATGAACACTGAAGCTTTCTTT | CASSRGPQPWMNTEAFF
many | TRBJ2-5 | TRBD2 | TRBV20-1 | TGCAGTGCCCTTACTAGCGGGCTCGAACAAGAGACCCAGTACTTC | CSALTSGLEQETQYF
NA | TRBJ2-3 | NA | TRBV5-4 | TGTGCCAGCAGCTTTGGTCAGGGGCCAGATACGCAGTATTTT | CASSFGQGPDTQYF
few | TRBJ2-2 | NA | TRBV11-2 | TGTGCCAGCACCATATTTATTAGGGGCAGGGTGTTACTCGACACCGGGGAGCTGTTTTTT | CASTIFIRGRVLLDTGELFF
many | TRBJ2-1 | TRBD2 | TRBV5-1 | TGCGCCAGCAGCTCGAGGACTAGCGGGAGTGGCTATGAGCAGTTCTTC | CASSSRTSGSGYEQFF
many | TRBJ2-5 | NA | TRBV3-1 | TGTGCCAGCAGACAGGGCATAGAAGAGACCCAGTACTTC | CASRQGIEETQYF
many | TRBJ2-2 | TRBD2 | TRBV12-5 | TGTGCTAGTGGTTTAGCTGGGACTAGCGGGAACACCGGGGAGCTGTTTTTT | CASGLAGTSGNTGELFF
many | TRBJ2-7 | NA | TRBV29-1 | TGCAGCGTCGTTTACTGGGCCTCCTACGAGCAGTACTTC | CSVVYWASYEQYF
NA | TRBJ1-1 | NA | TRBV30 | TGTGCCTGGAGCCTAAGGCGGGGCATGTGGTCTGAAGCTTTCTTT | CAWSLRRGMWSEAFF
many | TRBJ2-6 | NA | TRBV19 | TGTGCCAGTAGTATAGGCAGCTCTGGGGCCAACGTCCTGACTTTC | CASSIGSSGANVLTF
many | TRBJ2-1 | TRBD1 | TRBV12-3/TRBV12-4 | TGTGCCAGCAGTTTCCCGCCAGGGGGCCGGAATGAGCAGTTCTTC | CASSFPPGGRNEQFF
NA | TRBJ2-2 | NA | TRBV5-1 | TGCGCCAGCAGCTTGGAGGGTTGGAACACCGGGGAGCTGTTTTTT | CASSLEGWNTGELFF
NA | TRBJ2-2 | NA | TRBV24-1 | TGTGCCACCAGTGATTTGAGTCCCGGGGAGCTGTTTTTT | CATSDLSPGELFF
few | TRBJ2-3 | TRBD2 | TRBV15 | TGTGCCACCAGCAGCGAACTAGCGGGCACAGATACGCAGTATTTT | CATSSELAGTDTQYF
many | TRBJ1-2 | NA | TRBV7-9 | TGTGCCAGCAGCTTAGATTTGCGGGGTGGCTACACCTTC | CASSLDLRGGYTF
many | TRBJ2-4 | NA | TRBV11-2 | TGTGCCAGCAGCCCCGAGAGGTACGGGGAATCCACCATTCAGTACTTC | CASSPERYGESTIQYF
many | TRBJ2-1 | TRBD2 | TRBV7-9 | TGTGCCAGCAGCGGAATAGCGGGAGGTTTCCTAAATGAGCAGTTCTTC | CASSGIAGGFLNEQFF
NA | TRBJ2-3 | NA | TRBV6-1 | TGTGCCAGCAGTGAATTTACAGATACGCAGTATTTT | CASSEFTDTQYF
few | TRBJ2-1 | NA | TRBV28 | TGTGCCAGCAGTTTGAGCGGGTTCGAGTACAATGAGCAGTTCTTC | CASSLSGFEYNEQFF
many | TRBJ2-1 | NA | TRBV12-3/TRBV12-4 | TGTGCCAGCAGCTTAAGCCGTGAGCAGTTCTTC | CASSLSREQFF
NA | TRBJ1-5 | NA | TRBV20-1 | TGCAATGACTTATTGGAGGTGGGGAGCAATCAGCCCCAGCATTTT | CNDLLEVGSNQPQHF
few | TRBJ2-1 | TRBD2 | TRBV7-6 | TGTGCCAGCAGCTTAGCGAGGGCTAGCGGGAGGGAAAACAATGAGCAGTTCTTC | CASSLARASGRENNEQFF
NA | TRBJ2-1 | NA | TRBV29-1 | TGCAGCGTTGGTTCAAGTTACAATGAGCAGTTCTTC | CSVGSSYNEQFF
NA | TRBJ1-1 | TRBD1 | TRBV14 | TGTGCCAGCACCGAAGCCTGGGGACAGGGGGCTCCCCGACCGAACACTGAAGCTTTCTTT | CASTEAWGQGAPRPNTEAFF
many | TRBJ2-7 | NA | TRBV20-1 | TGCAGTGCTAGAGACGCAGGGGAGCCCTACGAGCAGTACTTC | CSARDAGEPYEQYF
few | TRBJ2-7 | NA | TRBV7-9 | TGTGCCAGCAGTCGGGCGGGGCCCACCTACGAGCAGTACTTC | CASSRAGPTYEQYF
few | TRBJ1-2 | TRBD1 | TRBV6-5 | TGTGCCAGCAGTTCCCGGGACAGGTCCGTGTATGGCTACACCTTC | CASSSRDRSVYGYTF
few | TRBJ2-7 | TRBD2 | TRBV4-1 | TGCGCCAGCAGCCAAGTATTAGCGGGAGAAAGGGAGCAGTACTTC | CASSQVLAGEREQYF
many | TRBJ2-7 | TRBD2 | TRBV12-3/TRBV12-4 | TGTGCCAGCAGTTTATTGGGGACTAGCGGGAGAGGCTACGAGCAGTACTTC | CASSLLGTSGRGYEQYF
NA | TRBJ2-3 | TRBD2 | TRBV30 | TGTGCCTGGAGTGCGTCCAGGACTAGCGGGGGGGGGTCAGATACGCAGTATTTT | CAWSASRTSGGGSDTQYF
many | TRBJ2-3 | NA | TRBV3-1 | TGTGCCAGCAGCCAAGCCGGGACAGATACGCAGTATTTT | CASSQAGTDTQYF
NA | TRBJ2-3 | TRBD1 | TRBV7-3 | TGTGCCAGCAGCGTACAGGGGGCGGATACGCAGTATTTT | CASSVQGADTQYF
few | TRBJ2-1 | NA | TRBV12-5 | TGTGCTAGTGGTTTGGCTTATCCCCGGGGCGAGCAGTTCTTC | CASGLAYPRGEQFF
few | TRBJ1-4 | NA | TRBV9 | TGTGCCAGCAGCCCCCGGGACATCCGGTCGCTTGGGCGATCCGAAAAACTGTTTTTT | CASSPRDIRSLGRSEKLFF
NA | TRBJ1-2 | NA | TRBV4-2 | TGTGCCAGCAGCCTCGGGACACAGGAGGGCTACACCTTC | CASSLGTQEGYTF
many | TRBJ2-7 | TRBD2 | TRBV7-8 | TGTGCCAGCAGCTCGACTAGCGGGAGCCCCAACGAGCAGTACTTC | CASSSTSGSPNEQYF
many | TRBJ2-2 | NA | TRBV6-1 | TGTGCCAGCAGAACGAGGGTTCTAGGGGAGCTGTTTTTT | CASRTRVLGELFF
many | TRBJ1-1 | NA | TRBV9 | TGTGCCAGCAGCGTAGTGAGGACAGCGGTTGAAGCTTTCTTT | CASSVVRTAVEAFF
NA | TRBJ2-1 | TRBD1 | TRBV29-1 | TGCAGCGTTGGGGGGGTGGACAGGGCCGCCAATAGACGTAATGAGCAGTTCTTC | CSVGGVDRAANRRNEQFF
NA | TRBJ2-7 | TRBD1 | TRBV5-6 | TGTGCCAGCAGCTTGGTCGGGACAGGGCCCTACGAGCAGTACTTC | CASSLVGTGPYEQYF